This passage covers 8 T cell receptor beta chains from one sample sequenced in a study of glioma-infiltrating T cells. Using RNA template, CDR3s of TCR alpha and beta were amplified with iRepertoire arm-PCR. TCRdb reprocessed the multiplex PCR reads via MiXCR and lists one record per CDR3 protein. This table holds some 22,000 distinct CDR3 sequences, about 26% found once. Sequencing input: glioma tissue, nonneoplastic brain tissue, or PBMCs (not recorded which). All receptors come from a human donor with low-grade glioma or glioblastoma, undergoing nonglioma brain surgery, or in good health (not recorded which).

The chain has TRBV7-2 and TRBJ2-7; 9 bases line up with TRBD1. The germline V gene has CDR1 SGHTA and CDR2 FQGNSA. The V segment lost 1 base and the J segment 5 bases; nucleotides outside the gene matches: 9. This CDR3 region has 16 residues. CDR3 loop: CASSLVGTGSSHEQYF. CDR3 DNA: TGTGCCAGCAGCTTAGTTGGGACAGGGAGTTCCCACGAGCAGTACTTC.

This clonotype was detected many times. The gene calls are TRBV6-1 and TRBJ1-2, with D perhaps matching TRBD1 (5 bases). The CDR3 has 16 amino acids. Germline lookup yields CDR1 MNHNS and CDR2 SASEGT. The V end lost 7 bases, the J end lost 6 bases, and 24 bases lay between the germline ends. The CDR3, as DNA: TGTGCCAGCACTGACCCTTACAAGGACAAGGGGAATGGCTACACCTTC. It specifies CASTDPYKDKGNGYTF.

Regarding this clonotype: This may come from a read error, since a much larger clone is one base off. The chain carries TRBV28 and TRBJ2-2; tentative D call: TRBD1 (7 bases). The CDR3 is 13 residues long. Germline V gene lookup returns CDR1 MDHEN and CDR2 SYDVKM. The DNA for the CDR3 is TGTGCCAGCTCAAGACAGGGCTCCGGGGAGGTGTTTTTT. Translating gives CASSRQGSGEVFF.

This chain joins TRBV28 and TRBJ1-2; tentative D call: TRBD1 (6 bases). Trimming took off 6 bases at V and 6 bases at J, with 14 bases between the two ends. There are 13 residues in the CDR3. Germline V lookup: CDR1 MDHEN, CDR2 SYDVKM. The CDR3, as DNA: TGTGCCAGCAGCTTCCAGGGGAACAATGGCTACACCTTC. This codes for CASSFQGNNGYTF.

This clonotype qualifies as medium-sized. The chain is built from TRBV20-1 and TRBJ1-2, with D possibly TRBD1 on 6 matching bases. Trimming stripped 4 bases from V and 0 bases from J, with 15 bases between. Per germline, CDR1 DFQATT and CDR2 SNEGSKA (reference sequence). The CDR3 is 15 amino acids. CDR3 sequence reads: CSAKDPGAPNYGYTF. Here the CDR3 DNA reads TGCAGTGCTAAAGATCCGGGGGCGCCTAACTATGGCTACACCTTC.

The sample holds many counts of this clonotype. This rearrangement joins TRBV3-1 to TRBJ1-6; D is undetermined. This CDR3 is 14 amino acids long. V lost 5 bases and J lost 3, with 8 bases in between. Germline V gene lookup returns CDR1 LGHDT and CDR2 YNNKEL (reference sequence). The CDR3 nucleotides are TGTGCCAGCAGCTCGGGCCTCTATAATTCACCCCTCCACTTT. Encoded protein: CASSSGLYNSPLHF. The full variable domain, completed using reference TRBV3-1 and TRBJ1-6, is DTAVSQTPKYLVTQMGNDKSIKCEQNLGHDTMYWYKQDSKKFLKIMFSYNNKELIINETVPNRFSPKSPDKAHLNLHINSLELGDSAVYFCASSSGLYNSPLHFGNGTRLTVT.

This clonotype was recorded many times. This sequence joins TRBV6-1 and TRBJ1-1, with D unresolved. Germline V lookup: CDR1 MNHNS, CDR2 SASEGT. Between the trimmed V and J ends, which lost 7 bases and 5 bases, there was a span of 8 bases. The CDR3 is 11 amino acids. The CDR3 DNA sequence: TGTGCCAGCATTTTTACAACTGAAGCTTTCTTT. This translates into CASIFTTEAFF.

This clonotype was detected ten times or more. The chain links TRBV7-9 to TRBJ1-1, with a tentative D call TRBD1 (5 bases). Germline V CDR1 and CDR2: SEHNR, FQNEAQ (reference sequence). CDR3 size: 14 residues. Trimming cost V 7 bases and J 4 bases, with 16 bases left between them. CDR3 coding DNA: TGTGCCAGCACCCCCACGGGGGGGGGCACTGAAGCTTTCTTT. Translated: CASTPTGGGTEAFF.